Sequencing of this T cell receptor (beta chain) was carried out in a study of response to subunit inactivated influenza vaccine. Study findings and constraints: Authors suggested few new T cells are recruited by each seasonal influenza vaccination.

TCRdb reanalysed the RT-PCR reads using MiXCR and keeps one entry per CDR3 protein. The table records some 300,000 distinct CDR3 sequences, around 20% of them present only once. The germline gives CDR1 SGHVS, CDR2 FQNEAQ. The CDR3 loop spans 14 amino acids. Losses at the gene ends were 1 base for V and 7 bases for J; bases not matched to a gene: 5. This clonotype was picked up many times. Antigen specificity is unknown. J is TRBJ1-1 and V is TRBV7-8; 8 nucleotides agree with TRBD1. The starting material was PBMCs from blood, obtained approximately 20 months after vaccination. The source of this sequence is a man aged 45-69 years who received an inactivated influenza vaccine. The CDR3 protein is CASSLVTGGFEAFF. The CDR3 region has the DNA TGTGCCAGCAGCTTAGTTACAGGGGGTTTTGAAGCTTTCTTT.